The TCR beta chain under discussion was sequenced for a study of blood T cells in healthy people across ages. The J segment lost 4 bases and the V segment lost 7 bases, leaving 11 bases of the junction unmatched. The CDR3 loop spans 15 amino acids. The germline V gene encodes CDR1 MNHEY and CDR2 SMNVEV (reference sequence). A word on this clonotype: Antigen unknown.

In each sample, at least 6 million PBMCs were isolated. With a J-beta primer mix and a sample-barcoded 5' primer, a second PCR ran about 7 to 12 cycles. TCRdb reanalysed the 5' RACE reads using MiXCR and keeps one entry per CDR3 protein. The profile shows around 690,000 distinct CDR3 sequences, roughly three fifths of them singletons. General study findings and limits: With unsorted PBMCs, a conclusive comparison of naive versus antigen-experienced cells was not possible.

The receptor comes from a man aged 60-69 years in good health. The specimen was blood. The chain is built from TRBV27 and TRBJ2-3, with 7 bases aligning to TRBD1. CDR3 in DNA: TGTGCCAGCACAAGATCAGACAGGGTATCAGATACGCAGTATTTT. This translates into CASTRSDRVSDTQYF.